The 5 T cell receptor beta chains presented below share a single source sample, sequenced in a study of blood T cell repertoires in COVID-19. This table comes from immunoSEQ multiplex PCR, and its TCRdb copy is limited to in-frame clones, with some not included. The sample holds about 280,000 clones, over 75% seen once. The sequenced sample was peripheral blood. These receptors were obtained from a woman between 70 and 85 years old with acute or convalescent COVID-19.

This CDR3 is CASSLSSVTEAFF. The CDR3, as DNA: TGTGCCAGCAGCTTGTCGTCGGTAACTGAAGCTTTCTTT. The V and J genes are TRBV5-4 and TRBJ1-1; D is ambiguous. V lost 1 base and J 5 bases, leaving 9 bases between the germline ends. The CDR3 length is 13 residues. CDR1 is SGHNT, CDR2 YYREEE, per germline (reference sequence).

V gene TRBV29-1 combines with J gene TRBJ2-1; TRBD1 matches at 7 bases. Germline V gene data show CDR1 as SQVTM and CDR2 as ANQGSEA. The CDR3 spans 14 residues. Unmatched junction bases numbered 10, after V lost 7 bases and J lost 4 bases. The CDR3 reads CSAGGGQLYNEQFF. DNA of the CDR3: TGCAGCGCCGGTGGGGGACAGTTATACAATGAGCAGTTCTTC.

The rearrangement links TRBV6-5 to TRBJ2-5; D not certain. Trimming left V 8 bases short and J 5 bases short, with 12 bases between. The V gene's germline CDR1 is MNHEY and CDR2 SVGAGI. The CDR3 covers 12 residues. CDR3 nucleotide sequence: TGTGCCAGCGGTAACGCTCGGGAGACCCAGTACTTC. This codes for CASGNARETQYF.

This clone was counted many times. The chain links TRBV2 to TRBJ2-1; TRBD2 matches 16 bases. The CDR3 totals 17 residues. V lost 5 bases and J lost 13; bases outside the gene matches: 14. Looked up from germline, CDR1 is SNHLY and CDR2 is FYNNEI. For the CDR3, the DNA is TGTGCCAGCAGTCCCGTTACCGGGACTAGCGGGGGGGTTGTTCAGTTCTTC. The encoded protein is CASSPVTGTSGGVVQFF.

The V gene is TRBV7-2, the J gene TRBJ2-7; D might be TRBD2 (6 bases). Deletions cut 5 bases from V and 3 bases from J, with 14 bases between. Per the germline V gene, CDR1 is SGHTA and CDR2 is FQGNSA. The CDR3 runs to 14 residues. The CDR3 region is CASSVAGSYYEQYF. CDR3 nucleotide sequence: TGTGCCAGCAGCGTGGCGGGGTCTTACTACGAGCAGTACTTC.